This T cell receptor (beta chain) was sequenced in a study of radiation and T cells in renal cell carcinoma (dated by TCRdb to about 2020). General notes on the study: Samples came from a clinical trial, in which primary renal cell carcinomas received 15 Gy stereotactic body radiation therapy followed by nephrectomy 4 weeks later. In total, 50 to 60 samples underwent TCR beta sequencing: 25 or so tumors plus 27 peripheral blood samples. In the approximately 53 samples combined, several million unique CDR3 nucleotide sequences were found, encoding 2.5 million to 3 million unique CDR3 amino acid sequences.

Points on this clone: Its antigen specificity is not known. Base quality data are lacking; no much larger clone is found one base away.

TCR beta libraries were generated from genomic DNA with the immunoSEQ kit, following the manufacturer's recommendations. To prepare libraries, a first multiplex PCR with proprietary primers was run, followed by a second PCR that added unique barcodes, and a bead cleanup was done after each round. A positive control reaction and a negative control reaction, both provided in the kit, were run with every batch of samples. The final libraries underwent checking on an Agilent 4200 TapeStation D1000 ScreenTape, volumetric pooling, and quantification by qPCR. Sequencing ran on an Illumina NextSeq500 with a MidOutput 150-cycle cartridge, using 156 Read1 and 15 Index1 cycles with kit custom primers. The pooled library was loaded at 0.9 to 1 pM with a roughly 20% PhiX control spike-in. The paper's processing steps were these. Vendor-processed data were analyzed in R, and a clonotype was defined as all T cells sharing the same CDR3 nucleotide sequence. In the clone abundance analyses, frequencies were normalized to the 10,000 most abundant clones in each sample. Public T cell clones, which averaged fewer than five per sample, were excluded before analysis. A difference in abundance of at least 32-fold between compartments was used to define tumor-enriched and baseline blood-enriched clonotypes. A beta-binomial differential abundance model was applied to find clonotypes that expanded or contracted between blood time points. Tumor-blood repertoire similarity was measured with the Baroni-Urbani and Buser coefficient, and groups were compared using two-tailed Wilcoxon tests in R. TCRdb's version of the immuneACCESS table is confined to in-frame rearrangements and falls short of the full clone set. An unresolved V gene accounts for under half of the shortfall where checked; the remainder is of unknown origin. For V, J and clone size, that table is used; D and trimming come from the DNA. The sample table shows 140,000 to 150,000 clones, and around 89% are seen once. Around 4.1% of the sample goes to the ten largest clones.

The sample's time point label, in plain terms: baseline pretreatment blood. What this sample's treatment or condition label stands for: 15 Gy SBRT to primary tumor, nephrectomy 4 weeks later. Serial peripheral blood from radiation-treated patients was sampled at baseline, 2 weeks and 4 weeks after SBRT to track tumor-enriched clonotypes. Every patient had renal cell carcinoma of clear cell pathology. The QIAamp DNA Blood Mini Kit (Qiagen) was used to prepare genomic DNA for TCR sequencing. The analyses included only samples that passed all quality control checks. Taken from cysteine to phenylalanine, the CDR3 has 14 residues. Only the CDR3 region is kept as DNA, spanning 42 bases read in frame from base 1. Germline trimming: 5 bases from V, 7 bases from J; junction bases outside gene matches: 9. CDR1 and CDR2 are read off the germline V gene (reference sequence) as SEHNR and FQNEAQ. Points the paper makes about the study in general: With a single-armed trial design, the study had no way to address how radiation dose or scheduling affects the TCR repertoire. Because pretreatment tumor biopsies were not available, the baseline intratumoral presence of clonotypes could not be determined. In blood, the top tumor clonotypes increased from baseline to 2 weeks after radiation and then shrank by 4 weeks, which suggests a temporary expansion of tumor-resident clones. Tracking of blood repertoire dynamics stopped at less than 5 weeks after treatment, with no follow-up past that point.

Rearrangement joined TRBV7-9 to TRBJ1-2, with 8 middle bases fitting TRBD1. The sequencing used blood, collected from a patient whose treatment included radiotherapy and nephrectomy. The source of this sequence is a woman between 70 and 85 years old with renal cell carcinoma. Read as DNA, the sequence is TGTGCCAGCAGCATTGGACAGGGCTCAGGTGGCTACACCTTC. It encodes CASSIGQGSGGYTF.